This T cell receptor beta chain came from a study of Ad26.COV2.S vaccination and SARS-CoV-2 variants. Study information: Donor had been placed in the Ad26.COV2.S arm of the COV1001 trial.

As regards this clone: Its antigen remains unidentified.

Trimming shortened V by 3 bases and J by 0 bases, and 8 bases separated the two germline ends. Germline CDR1 and CDR2: SGHAT and FQNNGV. CDR3 length equals 15 residues. Stated treatment: around 19 received Ad26.COV2.S at low or high dose, single or two shots; 5 received placebo; per-sample allocation not given. Specimens were obtained on day 63 following the first vaccine or placebo injection. Findings and caveats of the study: Total responses of T cells may have been underestimated by the analyses of TCR breadth and depth. Comparability of non-spike TCR breadth was observed across vaccine and placebo recipients.

Generated by immunoSEQ multiplex PCR, the TCRdb table keeps only in-frame clones and is missing some. The data contain roughly 300,000 clones, about 85% of them singletons. The chain employs TRBV11-2 and TRBJ2-2, with D uncertain. This sequence originates from a person aged 18-65 years who received the Ad26.COV2.S COVID-19 vaccine or a placebo. The sequencing here drew on peripheral blood, taken in a trial of Ad26.COV2.S vaccine versus placebo. In nucleotides, the CDR3 is TGTGCCAGCAGCTTTGTGGGGACGAACACCGGGGAGCTGTTTTTT. This encodes CASSFVGTNTGELFF.